This entry is about one T cell receptor beta chain. Noted treatment: around 19 received Ad26.COV2.S at low or high dose, single or two shots; about 5 received placebo; per-sample allocation not given. Samples were taken on day 63 after the first vaccine or placebo injection. TCRdb's table, derived via immunoSEQ multiplex PCR, lists solely in-frame clones and lacks some. The table has some 250,000 clones, 70% to 90% seen once. This record comes from a study of Ad26.COV2.S vaccination and SARS-CoV-2 variants. Sequenced here: peripheral blood, sampled in a trial of Ad26.COV2.S vaccine versus placebo. The source of this sequence is a person aged 18-60 years who received the Ad26.COV2.S COVID-19 vaccine or a placebo.

The CDR3 nucleotides read TGTGCCACCAGTGTTCGGGACAGGAGTAATGAGCAGTTCTTC. It codes for CATSVRDRSNEQFF. The chain combines TRBV24-1 with TRBJ2-1; 8 bases line up with TRBD1. There are 14 residues in the CDR3. Per the germline V gene, CDR1 is KGHDR and CDR2 is SFDVKD. The trim removed 5 bases at V and 7 bases at J, leaving 6 bases unmatched.